This T cell receptor (beta chain) was found in a study of blood T cell repertoires in COVID-19. For the study at large: Researchers got acute and convalescent COVID-19 samples from the United States, Italy and Spain. T cells, B-cell-depleted T cells, or PBMCs supplied cDNA or gDNA.

V shed 5 bases and J shed 4 bases, with 17 bases lying between them. The CDR3 runs to 15 residues. In germline, CDR1 is SGHRS, CDR2 YFSETQ. Here immunoSEQ multiplex PCR was the method, and the copy in TCRdb shows in-frame clones only, minus some. Altogether 200,000 to 250,000 clones are present, about four fifths being singletons, with the ten largest covering 7.5%. During active infection, Seattle patients enrolled and were then monitored through disease. The sequence came from a woman aged 80 or over with COVID-19, enrolled during active disease. The sample taken for sequencing was peripheral blood. The V gene is TRBV5-1, the J gene TRBJ2-3, with D perhaps matching TRBD2 (6 bases). CDR3 loop: CASSRTMGGPDTQYF. The CDR3 bases are TGCGCCAGCAGTCGTACTATGGGGGGACCAGATACGCAGTATTTT. Full variable domain (remainder filled in from reference TRBV5-1 and TRBJ2-3): KAGVTQTPRYLIKTRGQQVTLSCSPISGHRSVSWYQQTPGQGLQFLFEYFSETQRNKGNFPGRFSGRQFSNSRSEMNVSTLELGDSALYLCASSRTMGGPDTQYFGPGTRLTVL.